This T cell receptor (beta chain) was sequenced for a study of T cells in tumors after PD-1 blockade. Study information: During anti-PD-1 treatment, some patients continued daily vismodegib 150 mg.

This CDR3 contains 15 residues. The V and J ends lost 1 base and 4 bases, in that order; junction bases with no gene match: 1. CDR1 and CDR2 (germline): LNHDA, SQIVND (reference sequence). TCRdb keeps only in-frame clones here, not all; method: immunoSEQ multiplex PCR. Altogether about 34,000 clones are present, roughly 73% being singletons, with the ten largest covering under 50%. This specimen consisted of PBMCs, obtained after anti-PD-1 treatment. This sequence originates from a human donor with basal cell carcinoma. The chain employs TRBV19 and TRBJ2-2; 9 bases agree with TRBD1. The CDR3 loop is CASSIAGQGTGELFF. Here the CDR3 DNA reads TGTGCCAGTAGTATAGCGGGACAGGGCACCGGGGAGCTGTTTTTT.